This passage covers 4 T cell receptor beta chains from one sample sequenced in a study of blood T cell repertoires in COVID-19. TCRdb keeps only in-frame clones here, not all; method: immunoSEQ multiplex PCR. The sample carries about 160,000 clones, 89% recorded once. Sequences were obtained from peripheral blood. These TCRs come from a man aged 55 to 70 with acute or convalescent COVID-19.

This rearrangement joins TRBV5-1 to TRBJ1-1; 9 bases are a match to TRBD1. Germline lookup yields CDR1 SGHRS and CDR2 YFSETQ. V shed 2 bases and J 0 bases; nucleotides not matched to a gene: 5. CDR3 length: 16 amino acids. The CDR3 here is CASSFQGQGLNTEAFF. DNA for the CDR3: TGCGCCAGCAGCTTCCAGGGACAGGGACTGAACACTGAAGCTTTCTTT. Full variable domain (missing parts from reference TRBV5-1 and TRBJ1-1): KAGVTQTPRYLIKTRGQQVTLSCSPISGHRSVSWYQQTPGQGLQFLFEYFSETQRNKGNFPGRFSGRQFSNSRSEMNVSTLELGDSALYLCASSFQGQGLNTEAFFGQGTRLTVV.

V is TRBV6-5 and J is TRBJ1-1; no reliable D call. V lost 2 bases to trimming and J lost 1 base, with 8 bases between them. CDR3 length: 14 residues. Germline CDR1 and CDR2: MNHEY and SVGAGI. Written as DNA, the CDR3 is TGTGCCAGCAGTTACGGGCCGAGGAACACTGAAGCTTTCTTT. Amino acids: CASSYGPRNTEAFF.

The rearrangement links TRBV6-6 to TRBJ1-5; no firm D call. There are 15 residues in the CDR3. Trimming removed 5 bases at V and 4 bases at J, with 15 bases between. Germline CDR1 and CDR2: MNHNY and SVGAGI (reference sequence). The CDR3, as DNA: TGTGCCAGCAGTCCCAAAGGAGGTGGGAATCAGCCCCAGCATTTT. This sequence encodes CASSPKGGGNQPQHF.

V gene TRBV18 combines with J gene TRBJ1-1, with TRBD1 matching over 7 bases. Germline V gene data show CDR1 as KGHSH and CDR2 as LQKENI. The junction had 5 bases not matched to a gene; V was cut back by 4 bases and J by 0 bases. The CDR3 has 15 amino acids. The CDR3 DNA is TGTGCCAGCTCACAGACAGGGTGGGTGAACACTGAAGCTTTCTTT. It translates to CASSQTGWVNTEAFF.